The entry below gives a single T cell receptor (beta chain) sequence along with its context. Its cognate antigen is unknown. The data are from a study of cytomegalovirus exposure and HLA in healthy donors. Study context: The same platform was used for the 90 to 150 validation repertoires as for the roughly 660 first-cohort repertoires, as reported in a later analysis. Study results and limitations: The study put 150 to 200 TCR beta chains on its list as cytomegalovirus-associated.

The data were produced by immunoSEQ multiplex PCR, yet TCRdb's version contains in-frame clones alone and is incomplete. Of over 250,000 clones listed, approximately 86% are singletons. The donors were in the 120-subject validation cohort, distinct from the approximately 670-subject first cohort. This CDR3 has 18 amino acids. Germline V CDR1 and CDR2: SGHRS, YFSETQ. Trimming took 4 bases from V and 0 from J, leaving 19 bases between them. The chain employs TRBV5-1 and TRBJ1-4; unclear D gene. The specimen sequenced was PBMCs. The sequence came from a woman younger than 30 in good health and CMV-seronegative. CDR3 sequence (DNA): TGCGCCAGCAGCCAGCAGGTCCCCTGGGAGGCAACTAATGAAAAACTGTTTTTT. Translated: CASSQQVPWEATNEKLFF. Using reference TRBV5-1 and TRBJ1-4 for the parts outside the CDR3, the full variable domain is KAGVTQTPRYLIKTRGQQVTLSCSPISGHRSVSWYQQTPGQGLQFLFEYFSETQRNKGNFPGRFSGRQFSNSRSEMNVSTLELGDSALYLCASSQQVPWEATNEKLFFGSGTQLSVL.